The present T cell receptor beta chain was sequenced within a study of technical replicates of blood from a few donors. The CDR3 is made up of 13 amino acids. With 3 bases removed from V and 3 bases from J, the gap between germline ends came to 9 bases. CDR1 SGHTA and CDR2 FQGNSA come from the germline V gene. Profiled with immunoSEQ multiplex PCR; TCRdb holds only in-frame clones, not every one. The profile shows around 83,000 clones, approximately 94% of them singletons. The rearrangement links TRBV7-2 to TRBJ2-7; D is perhaps TRBD1 (5 bases). The source is a human donor in good health. What was sequenced was T cells isolated from PBMCs. The CDR3 DNA is TGTGCCAGCAGCTTGGACATAAACTACGAGCAGTACTTC. Translating gives CASSLDINYEQYF.